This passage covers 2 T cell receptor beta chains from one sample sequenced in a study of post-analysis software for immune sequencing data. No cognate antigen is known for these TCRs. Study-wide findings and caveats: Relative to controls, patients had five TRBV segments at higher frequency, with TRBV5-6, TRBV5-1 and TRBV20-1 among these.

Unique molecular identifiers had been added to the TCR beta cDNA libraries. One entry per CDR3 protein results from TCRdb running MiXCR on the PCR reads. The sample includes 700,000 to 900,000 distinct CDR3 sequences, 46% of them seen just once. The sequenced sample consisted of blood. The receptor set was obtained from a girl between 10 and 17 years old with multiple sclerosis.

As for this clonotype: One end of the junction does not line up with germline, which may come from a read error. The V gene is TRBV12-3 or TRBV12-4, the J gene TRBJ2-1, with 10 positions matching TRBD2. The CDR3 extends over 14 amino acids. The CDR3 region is CASSLAGVARGQFF. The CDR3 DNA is TGTGCCAGCAGTCTAGCGGGGGTGGCTCGCGGGCAGTTCTTC.

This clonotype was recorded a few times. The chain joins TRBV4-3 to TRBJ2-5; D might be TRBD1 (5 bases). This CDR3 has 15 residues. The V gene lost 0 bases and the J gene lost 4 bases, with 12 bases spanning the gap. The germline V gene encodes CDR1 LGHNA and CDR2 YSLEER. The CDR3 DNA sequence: TGCGCCAGCAGCCAAGATCAGGCAGGGCCAGAGACCCAGTACTTC. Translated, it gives CASSQDQAGPETQYF.